This TCR beta chain was profiled in a study of T-cell memory formation after mild COVID-19. One entry per CDR3 protein, called by TCRdb with MiXCR from the 5' RACE reads. The table lists approximately 340,000 distinct CDR3 sequences, 10% to 15% of them singletons, with 20% to 25% in the top ten. This clonotype has more than one count but fewer than ten. V gave up 1 base and J gave up 4 bases, with 15 bases separating them. This CDR3 contains 16 residues. Germline V gene data show CDR1 as SGHRS and CDR2 as YFSETQ. The source is a man between 18 and 35 years old who had mild COVID-19 (a few samples of this study predate the infection). Cell type and time point are not known. Sample: PBMCs or a T cell subset sorted from them (not recorded which). V is TRBV5-1 and J is TRBJ1-5; D is possibly TRBD1 (5 bases). CDR3 DNA: TGCGCCAGCAGCTTGTTTCTGGGGAGACAGAATCAGCCCCAGCATTTT. Encoded protein: CASSLFLGRQNQPQHF. Drawing the rest from reference TRBV5-1 and TRBJ1-5, the complete variable domain is KAGVTQTPRYLIKTRGQQVTLSCSPISGHRSVSWYQQTPGQGLQFLFEYFSETQRNKGNFPGRFSGRQFSNSRSEMNVSTLELGDSALYLCASSLFLGRQNQPQHFGDGTRLSIL.